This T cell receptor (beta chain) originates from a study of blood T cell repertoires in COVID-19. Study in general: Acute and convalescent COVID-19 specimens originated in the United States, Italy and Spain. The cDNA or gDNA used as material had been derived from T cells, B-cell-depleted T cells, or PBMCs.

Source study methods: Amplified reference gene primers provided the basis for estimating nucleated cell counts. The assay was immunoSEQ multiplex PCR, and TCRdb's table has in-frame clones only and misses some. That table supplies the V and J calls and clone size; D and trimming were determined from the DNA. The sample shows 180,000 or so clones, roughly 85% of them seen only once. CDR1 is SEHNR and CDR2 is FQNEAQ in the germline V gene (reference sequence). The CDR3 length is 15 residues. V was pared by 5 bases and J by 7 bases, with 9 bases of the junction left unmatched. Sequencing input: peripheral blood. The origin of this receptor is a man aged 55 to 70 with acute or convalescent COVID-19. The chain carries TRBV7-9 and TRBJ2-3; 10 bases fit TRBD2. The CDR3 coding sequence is TGTGCCAGCAGCACACCAGCGGGAGGGCCTTATACGCAGTATTTT. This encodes CASSTPAGGPYTQYF.